Following are 16 T cell receptor beta chains from one sample sequenced in a study of shared clonotypes between healthy human individuals. Repertoires were generated with immunoSEQ multiplex PCR, while TCRdb's copy carries only in-frame clones and drops some. Among 2 million to 2.5 million clones listed, roughly 94% were seen once. The sample consisted of naive CD4+ T cells sorted from blood. Subset of the sample: CD45RA+ positively selected. These TCRs come from a man in his late teens or twenties in good health.

Remarks on this clone: The identical CDR3 is also encoded by other nucleotide sequences in the sample. The chain uses TRBV29-1 and TRBJ2-3, with D hard to call. Per germline, CDR1 SQVTM and CDR2 ANQGSEA. The CDR3 consists of 12 residues. V was trimmed by 6 bases and J by 2 bases, leaving 9 bases between them. The CDR3 bases are TGCAGCGTAGTCCGGGCCACAGATACGCAGTATTTT. Translation: CSVVRATDTQYF.

As to this clone: The same CDR3 arises from other DNA sequences in this sample as well. The genes are TRBV27 and TRBJ2-7, with D tentatively TRBD2 (6 bases). The V gene lost 3 bases and the J gene lost 3 bases, with 6 bases spanning the gap. Germline V gene data show CDR1 as MNHEY and CDR2 as SMNVEV (reference sequence). The CDR3 covers 12 residues. CDR3 DNA: TGTGCCAGCAGTTTGCGGGGCTACGAGCAGTACTTC. As protein: CASSLRGYEQYF.

The V call is TRBV2, the J call TRBJ1-1; the D gene is possibly TRBD1 (5 bases). Germline V gene lookup returns CDR1 SNHLY and CDR2 FYNNEI. CDR3 length: 13 residues. Trimming left V 9 bases short and J 5 bases short, with 16 bases between. The CDR3 is CASNGQGLTEAFF. The DNA for the CDR3 is TGTGCCAGTAACGGACAAGGGTTAACTGAAGCTTTCTTT.

V usage is TRBV2 and J usage is TRBJ2-7; 9 bases agree with TRBD1. J was trimmed by 4 bases and V by 5 bases; bases with no gene match: 6. This CDR3 is 14 amino acids long. Germline CDR1 SNHLY, CDR2 FYNNEI. The CDR3 DNA sequence: TGTGCCAGCAGTTCCGGGACAGGGAAATACGAGCAGTACTTC. As protein: CASSSGTGKYEQYF.

The V call is TRBV10-3, the J call TRBJ2-3; tentatively, D is TRBD2 (6 bases). Trimming shortened V by 3 bases and J by 3 bases, and 10 bases separated the two germline ends. Germline-derived CDR1 and CDR2 are ENHRY and SYGVKD. This CDR3 has 14 residues. DNA of the CDR3: TGTGCCATCAGTGACCGGGAGAGGACAGATACGCAGTATTTT. The encoded protein is CAISDRERTDTQYF.

CDR3 loop: CAWSQGTGAFALGYTF. In DNA, the CDR3 is TGTGCCTGGAGCCAAGGGACAGGGGCCTTCGCGCTTGGCTACACCTTC. The rearrangement joins TRBV30 to TRBJ1-2, with 10 bases aligning to TRBD1. Unmatched junction bases numbered 14, after V lost 3 bases and J lost 7 bases. The CDR3 is made up of 16 amino acids. Germline loops: CDR1 GTSNPN, CDR2 SVGIG (reference sequence).

The rearrangement joins TRBV19 to TRBJ2-2; D remains unclear. The V and J ends lost 2 bases and 4 bases respectively, with 5 bases between them. Germline V CDR1 and CDR2: LNHDA, SQIVND (reference sequence). There are 13 residues in the CDR3. CDR3 amino acids: CASSIMATGELFF. In DNA form, the CDR3 reads TGTGCCAGTAGTATAATGGCCACCGGGGAGCTGTTTTTT.

The J gene is TRBJ1-3, the V gene TRBV5-6; the D gene is possibly TRBD1 (6 bases). The CDR3 is 15 amino acids. Trimming removed 5 bases from V and 4 bases from J, with 16 bases in between. Germline assignment: CDR1 SGHDT and CDR2 YYEEEE. For the CDR3, the DNA is TGTGCCAGCAGAGCCGGGGGGGCCAAAGGAAACACCATATATTTT. This codes for CASRAGGAKGNTIYF.

The chain recombines TRBV21-1 with TRBJ1-5; TRBD1 is taken as the D call from the table, unchecked against the DNA. TRBV21-1 is a pseudogene locus. The CDR3 length is 18 residues. CDR3 amino acids: CASSRRDRGRQIPQPQHF. CDR3 DNA sequence: TGTGCCAGCAGCCGGAGGGACAGGGGGCGTCAAATCCCTCAGCCCCAGCATTTT.

V gene TRBV18 combines with J gene TRBJ1-3; tentative D call: TRBD1 (5 bases). The germline V gene encodes CDR1 KGHSH and CDR2 LQKENI. The CDR3 runs 16 residues. Deletions cut 4 bases from V and 0 bases from J, with 13 bases between. This chain's CDR3 is CASSQTGRGSGNTIYF. For the CDR3, the DNA is TGTGCCAGCTCACAGACGGGACGGGGCTCTGGAAACACCATATATTTT.

The CDR3 loop is CASGKGGPNEKLFF. For the CDR3, the DNA is TGTGCCAGCGGAAAGGGGGGGCCTAATGAAAAACTGTTTTTT. The chain links TRBV2 to TRBJ1-4; maybe TRBD1 (6 bases). The V and J ends lost 8 bases and 3 bases respectively, with 13 bases between them. Germline V gene sequence: CDR1 SNHLY, CDR2 FYNNEI. This CDR3 is 14 amino acids long.

This chain uses TRBV6-5 with TRBJ1-1, with TRBD1 identical over 7 bases. The V gene's germline CDR1 is MNHEY and CDR2 SVGAGI. J was trimmed by 0 bases and V by 5 bases; bases with no gene match: 3. The CDR3 sequence is 14 residues long. The DNA of the CDR3 is TGTGCCAGCAGTGACGGGACAGTGAACACTGAAGCTTTCTTT. Protein: CASSDGTVNTEAFF.

V and J are TRBV19 and TRBJ1-5; TRBD1 might be the D (6 bases). Looked up from germline, CDR1 is LNHDA and CDR2 is SQIVND (reference sequence). V lost 4 bases and J lost 4, with 17 bases in between. This CDR3 contains 16 residues. The CDR3 DNA reads as TGTGCCAGTAGTAGGGGACAAGGGAGGGCAAATCAGCCCCAGCATTTT. As protein: CASSRGQGRANQPQHF.

V usage is TRBV6-1 and J usage is TRBJ2-7, with TRBD2 matching over 10 bases. Germline V gene data show CDR1 as MNHNS and CDR2 as SASEGT. V shed 8 bases, J shed 3 bases, and the junction held 4 bases outside the gene matches. The CDR3 runs to 13 residues. The CDR3 spells CASLGLADYEQYF. Here the CDR3 DNA reads TGTGCCAGCCTTGGACTAGCGGACTACGAGCAGTACTTC.

The chain uses TRBV6-5 and TRBJ2-3, with D maybe TRBD1 (6 bases). The CDR3 is 14 amino acids. Trimming cost V 5 bases and J 3 bases, with 12 bases left between them. Per the germline V gene, CDR1 is MNHEY and CDR2 is SVGAGI. The CDR3 region has the DNA TGTGCCAGCAGTCGGACAGTTAGGACAGATACGCAGTATTTT. Protein sequence: CASSRTVRTDTQYF.

The table lists this clone with a few counts. Different DNA sequences within this sample yield the same CDR3. This chain uses TRBV6-5 with TRBJ2-2, with a weak D call TRBD1 (5 bases). The CDR3 contains 15 residues. The V end lost 6 bases, the J end lost 0 bases, and 11 bases lay between the germline ends. The germline V gene encodes CDR1 MNHEY and CDR2 SVGAGI. The CDR3 DNA reads TGTGCCAGCAGGCGCCCGACAGCGAACACCGGGGAGCTGTTTTTT. It translates to CASRRPTANTGELFF.